The 17 T cell receptor beta chains given below trace back to one sample, sequenced in a study of tissue T cells after allogeneic stem cell transplantation. TCRdb's copy holds only in-frame clones and misses some; the assay was immunoSEQ multiplex PCR. Of around 500 clones in the sample, around 56% are singletons; the top ten hold over 50%. The source material was lymph node tissue, sampled at autopsy. The receptors stem from a female patient between 40 and 69 years old with steroid-refractory graft-versus-host disease after an allogeneic stem cell transplant. Part of the T cells may come from the graft donor.

This clone showed up just a few times. The CDR3, as DNA: TGTGCCAGCAGCTTAGTTGGTAGCCAAACCGGGGAGCTGTTTTTT. This sequence encodes CASSLVGSQTGELFF. The V and J genes are TRBV7-6 and TRBJ2-2; no clear D. The CDR3 covers 15 residues. Trimming removed 1 base from V and 5 bases from J, with 11 bases in between. Germline CDR1 is SGHVS and CDR2 is FNYEAQ. Using reference TRBV7-6 and TRBJ2-2 for the parts outside the CDR3, the full variable domain is GAGVSQSPRYKVTKRGQDVALRCDPISGHVSLYWYRQALGQGPEFLTYFNYEAQQDKSGLPNDRFSAERPEGSISTLTIQRTEQRDSAMYRCASSLVGSQTGELFFGEGSRLTVL.

J is TRBJ2-2 and V is TRBV15; 9 bases line up with TRBD1. CDR3 length equals 16 residues. Trimming cost V 3 bases and J 3 bases; bases outside gene matches: 5. Looked up from germline, CDR1 is LNHNV and CDR2 is YYDKDF (reference sequence). This chain's CDR3 is CATSSLDRGDTGELFF. The CDR3 coding sequence is TGTGCCACCAGCAGTCTCGACAGGGGGGACACCGGGGAGCTGTTTTTT.

This clone has more than one count but fewer than ten. The genes are TRBV4-2 and TRBJ1-2; possibly TRBD1 for D (6 bases). CDR3 length: 15 residues. The ends were cut back, 3 bases at V and 2 bases at J, with 13 bases in the middle. The germline V gene encodes CDR1 LGHNA and CDR2 YNFKEQ. CDR3 protein: CASSQSGATNYGYTF. The CDR3 nucleotides read TGTGCCAGCAGCCAGTCAGGGGCGACGAACTATGGCTACACCTTC.

This rearrangement joins TRBV12-3 or TRBV12-4 to TRBJ2-1, with D unresolved. The ends were cut back, 5 bases at V and 6 bases at J, with 8 bases in the middle. This CDR3 is 12 amino acids long. The CDR3 reads CASSADTNEQFF. In nucleotides, the CDR3 is TGTGCCAGCAGTGCCGATACCAATGAGCAGTTCTTC.

The J gene is TRBJ1-1, the V gene TRBV10-3; 10 bases align to TRBD1. The germline V gene has CDR1 ENHRY and CDR2 SYGVKD. The V and J ends lost 9 bases and 1 base, in that order; junction bases with no gene match: 2. CDR3 size: 13 residues. The CDR3 nucleotides are TGTGCCATTCGACAGGGGGCGAACACTGAAGCTTTCTTT. It translates to CAIRQGANTEAFF.

The chain uses TRBV20-1 and TRBJ2-1, with D unclear. CDR1 is DFQATT, CDR2 SNEGSKA, per germline (reference sequence). The CDR3 is 10 residues long. Trimming shortened V by 0 bases and J by 12 bases, and 6 bases separated the two germline ends. The CDR3 region has the DNA TGCAGTGCTAGAGAGGTTTGGCAGTTCTTC. As protein: CSAREVWQFF.

This clone is large in the sample. The chain has TRBV5-5 and TRBJ1-2; TRBD1 aligns across 7 bases. Trimming cost V 0 bases and J 4 bases; bases outside gene matches: 0. In germline, CDR1 is SGHKS, CDR2 YYEKEE (reference sequence). The CDR3 loop spans 13 amino acids. CDR3 residues: CASSLGTGYGYTF. CDR3 nucleotides: TGTGCCAGCAGCTTGGGGACAGGCTATGGCTACACCTTC.

V and J are TRBV6-5 and TRBJ2-3; 10 bases align to TRBD2. Germline V gene data show CDR1 as MNHEY and CDR2 as SVGAGI. The CDR3 consists of 16 residues. Trimming at V came to 0 bases and at J to 5 bases, leaving 5 bases not matched to a gene. CDR3 coding DNA: TGTGCCAGCAGTTACTCCTCTAGCGGGGGAATAGATACGCAGTATTTT. Protein sequence: CASSYSSSGGIDTQYF.

The genes are TRBV4-3 and TRBJ2-3, with D possibly being TRBD2 (6 bases). V lost 0 bases to trimming and J lost 4 bases, with 11 bases between them. Germline V gives CDR1 LGHNA, CDR2 YSLEER. The CDR3 extends over 15 amino acids. CDR3: CASSQDWGTPDTQYF. CDR3 DNA sequence: TGCGCCAGCAGCCAAGATTGGGGGACTCCAGATACGCAGTATTTT.

The chain recombines TRBV14 with TRBJ2-7; no reliable D call. With 0 bases removed from V and 2 bases from J, the gap between germline ends came to 8 bases. Germline V lookup: CDR1 SGHDN, CDR2 FVKESK. The CDR3 spans 14 residues. CDR3 protein: CASSQEIGPYEQYF. The CDR3 DNA sequence: TGTGCCAGCAGCCAAGAAATAGGACCCTACGAGCAGTACTTC.

This chain connects TRBV7-9 to TRBJ1-1; D is unclear. Per the germline V gene, CDR1 is SEHNR and CDR2 is FQNEAQ (reference sequence). This CDR3 is built from 16 residues. V was cut by 5 bases and J by 4 bases, with 20 bases left in between. The CDR3 protein is CASSTPRETWGTEAFF. For the CDR3, the DNA is TGTGCCAGCAGCACCCCCCGGGAGACCTGGGGCACTGAAGCTTTCTTT.

This clone counts as large. The rearrangement uses TRBV6-5 and TRBJ2-2; 13 nucleotides align to TRBD2. Germline V gene sequence: CDR1 MNHEY, CDR2 SVGAGI. After removal of 4 bases from V and 13 bases from J, the junction contained 9 bases not matched to a gene. The CDR3 consists of 15 residues. The CDR3 DNA reads as TGTGCCAGCAGTTTCGGGACTAGCGGGACCCGGGGGCTGTTTTTT. Amino acids: CASSFGTSGTRGLFF.

The chain has TRBV11-2 and TRBJ1-2, with D unresolved. Trimming stripped 3 bases from V and 2 bases from J, with 7 bases between. Looked up from germline, CDR1 is SGHAT and CDR2 is FQNNGV. The CDR3 is 13 residues long. CDR3 region: CASSLTDNYGYTF. The DNA for the CDR3 is TGTGCCAGCAGCTTGACGGACAACTATGGCTACACCTTC.

This clone was counted a single time. The chain has TRBV5-1 and TRBJ2-1, with D possibly TRBD2 on 5 matching bases. The CDR3 is 13 residues long. The germline V gene encodes CDR1 SGHRS and CDR2 YFSETQ. V shed 3 bases and J shed 3 bases, with 7 bases lying between them. CDR3 amino acids: CASSYGLYNEQFF. In DNA form, the CDR3 reads TGCGCCAGCAGCTACGGACTCTACAATGAGCAGTTCTTC.

The chain has TRBV9 and TRBJ2-7; maybe TRBD2 (6 bases). This CDR3 region has 16 residues. Germline values: CDR1 SGDLS, CDR2 YYNGEE. The V and J ends lost 0 bases and 1 base respectively, with 14 bases between them. In DNA form, the CDR3 reads TGTGCCAGCAGCGTAGGAGGAAGCGGGCCTTCCTACGAGCAGTACTTC. Protein product: CASSVGGSGPSYEQYF.

This clone showed up just a few times. This chain uses TRBV4-1 with TRBJ2-7, with TRBD2 matching 8 bases. Germline CDR1 and CDR2: MGHRA and YSYEKL. J was trimmed by 5 bases and V by 0 bases; bases with no gene match: 9. This CDR3 has 16 residues. CDR3 DNA sequence: TGCGCCAGCAGCCAAGAGGGAGCGGGAGCCCCCGACGAGCAGTACTTC. Protein sequence: CASSQEGAGAPDEQYF.

The chain employs TRBV15 and TRBJ2-5; 7 bases map to TRBD1. V shed 5 bases, J shed 3 bases, and the junction held 6 bases outside the gene matches. Germline V lookup: CDR1 LNHNV, CDR2 YYDKDF (reference sequence). The CDR3 totals 14 residues. The CDR3 DNA is TGTGCCACCAGCCAGACAGGGTTGGAAGAGACCCAGTACTTC. Its translation is CATSQTGLEETQYF.